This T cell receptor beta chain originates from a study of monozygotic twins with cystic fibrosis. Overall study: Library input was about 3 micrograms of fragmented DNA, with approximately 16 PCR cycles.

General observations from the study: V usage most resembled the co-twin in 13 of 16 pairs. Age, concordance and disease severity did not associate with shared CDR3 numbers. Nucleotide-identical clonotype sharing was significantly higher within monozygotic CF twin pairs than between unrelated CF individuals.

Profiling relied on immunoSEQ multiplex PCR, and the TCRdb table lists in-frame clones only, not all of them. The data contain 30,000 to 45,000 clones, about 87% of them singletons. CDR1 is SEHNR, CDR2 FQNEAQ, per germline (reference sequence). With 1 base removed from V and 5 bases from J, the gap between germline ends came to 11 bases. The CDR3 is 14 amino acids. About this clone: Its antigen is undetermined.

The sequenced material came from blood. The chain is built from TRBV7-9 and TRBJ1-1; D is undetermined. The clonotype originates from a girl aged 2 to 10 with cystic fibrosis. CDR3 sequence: CASSLDGYRTEAFF. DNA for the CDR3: TGTGCCAGCAGCTTAGATGGGTATAGGACTGAAGCTTTCTTT.